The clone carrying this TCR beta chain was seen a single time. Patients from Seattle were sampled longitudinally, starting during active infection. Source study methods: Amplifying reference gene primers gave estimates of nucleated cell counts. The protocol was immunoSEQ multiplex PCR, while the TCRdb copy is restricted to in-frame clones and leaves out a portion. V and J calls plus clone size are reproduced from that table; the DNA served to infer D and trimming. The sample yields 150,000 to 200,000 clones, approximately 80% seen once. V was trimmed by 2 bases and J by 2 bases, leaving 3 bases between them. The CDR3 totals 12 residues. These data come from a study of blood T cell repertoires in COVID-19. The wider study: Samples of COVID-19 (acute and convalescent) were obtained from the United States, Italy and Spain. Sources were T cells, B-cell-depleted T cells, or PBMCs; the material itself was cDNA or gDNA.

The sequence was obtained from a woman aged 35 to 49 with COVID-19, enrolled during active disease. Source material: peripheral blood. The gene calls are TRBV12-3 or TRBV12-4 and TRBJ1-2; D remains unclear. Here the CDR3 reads CASSLSNYGYTF. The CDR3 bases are TGTGCCAGCAGTTTATCGAACTATGGCTACACCTTC.